This passage covers 2 T cell receptor beta chains from one sample sequenced in a study of cytomegalovirus exposure and HLA in healthy donors. A multiplex PCR was run with 60 Vbeta primers and 13 Jbeta primers. Generated by immunoSEQ multiplex PCR, the TCRdb table keeps only in-frame clones and is missing some. This repertoire shows around 150,000 clones, about three quarters found once; its top ten account for 2.5% to 3.5%. The sample was PBMCs. All receptors derive from a middle-aged woman in good health and CMV-seronegative.

This clone showed up just once. The V and J genes are TRBV4-2 and TRBJ2-2; 10 bases line up with TRBD2. The CDR3 runs to 17 residues. Losses at the gene ends were 1 base for V and 5 bases for J; bases not matched to a gene: 7. Looked up from germline, CDR1 is LGHNA and CDR2 is YNFKEQ. Written as DNA, the CDR3 is TGTGCCAGCAGCCAAGCTAGCGGGGGCCCGGGAACCGGGGAGCTGTTTTTT. Protein sequence: CASSQASGGPGTGELFF.

Concerning this clone itself: Other nucleotide sequences in the sample specify the same CDR3. The CDR3 sequence is CASSLGTSTDTQYF. The CDR3 region has the DNA TGCGCCAGCAGCTTGGGGACTAGCACAGATACGCAGTATTTT. The chain couples TRBV5-1 to TRBJ2-3; D is perhaps TRBD2 (5 bases). Germline values: CDR1 SGHRS, CDR2 YFSETQ. This CDR3 is built from 14 residues. V gave up 0 bases and J gave up 0 bases, with 5 bases separating them.